This TCR beta chain was captured in a study of OX40 agonist ivuxolimab in advanced cancers. Study-level background: The dose-escalation cohort was approximately 84% male, with a mean age of 60 years, ranging about 23 to 90.

Sequenced by immunoSEQ multiplex PCR; TCRdb stores in-frame clones only, minus some. The data show about 91,000 clones, with approximately 87% seen just once and approximately 4.8% held by the top ten. Trimming shortened V by 5 bases and J by 2 bases, and 10 bases separated the two germline ends. The germline CDR1 and CDR2 sequences are SNHLY and FYNNEI. The CDR3 sequence is 14 residues long. The V call is TRBV2, the J call TRBJ2-1; a weak D match, TRBD1 (6 bases). The sequences come from CD4+ or CD8+ T cells sorted from blood, collected in a trial of the OX40 agonist ivuxolimab. The sequence came from an adult with an advanced solid tumor such as melanoma, head and neck, liver or kidney cancer. CDR3 sequence reads: CASSRDTPYNEQFF. The CDR3 DNA is TGTGCCAGCAGTCGGGACACTCCCTACAATGAGCAGTTCTTC.